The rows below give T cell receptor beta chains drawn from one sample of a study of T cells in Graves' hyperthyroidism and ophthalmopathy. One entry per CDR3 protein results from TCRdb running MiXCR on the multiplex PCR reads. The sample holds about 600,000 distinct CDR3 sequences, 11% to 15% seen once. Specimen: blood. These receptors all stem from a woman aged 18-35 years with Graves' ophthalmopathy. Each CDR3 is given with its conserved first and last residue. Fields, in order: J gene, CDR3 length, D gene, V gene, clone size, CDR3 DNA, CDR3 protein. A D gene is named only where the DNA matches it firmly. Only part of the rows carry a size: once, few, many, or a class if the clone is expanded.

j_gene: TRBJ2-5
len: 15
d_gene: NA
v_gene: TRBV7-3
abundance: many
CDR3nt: TGTGCCAGCAGCTTAAGGATCGGTGTTCAAGAGACCCAGTACTTC
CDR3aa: CASSLRIGVQETQYF

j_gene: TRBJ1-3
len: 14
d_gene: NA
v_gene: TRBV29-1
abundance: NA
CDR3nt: TGCAGCGTCCTCCGGGGGCCCTCTGGAAACACCATATATTTT
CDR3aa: CSVLRGPSGNTIYF

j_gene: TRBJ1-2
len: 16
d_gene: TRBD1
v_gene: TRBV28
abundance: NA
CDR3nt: TGTGCCAGCAGTTTATGGGGGACAGGGAGCCCCTATGGCTACACCTTC
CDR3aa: CASSLWGTGSPYGYTF

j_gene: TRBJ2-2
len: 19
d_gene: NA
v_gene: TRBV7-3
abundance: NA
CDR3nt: TGTGCCAGCAGCTTAAATCCAGGGGCCCCCCCCACCCCCACCGGGGAGCTGTTTTTT
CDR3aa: CASSLNPGAPPTPTGELFF

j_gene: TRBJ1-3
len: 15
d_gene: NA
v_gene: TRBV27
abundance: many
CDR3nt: TGTGCCAGCAGTTTAGACCCGACTGCTGGAAACACCATATATTTT
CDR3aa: CASSLDPTAGNTIYF

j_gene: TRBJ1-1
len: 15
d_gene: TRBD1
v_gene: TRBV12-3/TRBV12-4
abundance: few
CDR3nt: TGTGCCAGCAGTTCGGGGCAGGGGGGCCACACTGAAGCTTTCTTT
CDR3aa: CASSSGQGGHTEAFF

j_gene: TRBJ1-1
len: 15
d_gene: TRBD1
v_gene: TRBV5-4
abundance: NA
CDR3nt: TGTGCCAGCAGCTCCTGGACAGGAGGGAACACTGAAGCTTTCTTT
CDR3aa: CASSSWTGGNTEAFF

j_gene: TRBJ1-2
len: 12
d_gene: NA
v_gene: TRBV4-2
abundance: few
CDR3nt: TGTGCCAGCAGCCAAGATAGATATGGCTACACCTTC
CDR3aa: CASSQDRYGYTF

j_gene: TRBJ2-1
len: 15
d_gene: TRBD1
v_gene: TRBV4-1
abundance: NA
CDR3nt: TGCGCCAGTTCCCCGGCCGGGACAGGGGGTTACGAGCAGTTCTTC
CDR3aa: CASSPAGTGGYEQFF

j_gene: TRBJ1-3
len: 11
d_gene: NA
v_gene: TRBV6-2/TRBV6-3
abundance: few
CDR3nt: TGTGCCAGCAGTTACGGAAACACCATACATTTT
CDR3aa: CASSYGNTIHF

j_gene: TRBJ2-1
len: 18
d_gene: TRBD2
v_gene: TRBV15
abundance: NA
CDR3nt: TGTGCCACCAGCAGCAGGACTAGCCTACGGGACTCCTACAGTGAGCAGTTCTTC
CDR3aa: CATSSRTSLRDSYSEQFF

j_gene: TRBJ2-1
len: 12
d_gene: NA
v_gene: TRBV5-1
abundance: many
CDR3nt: TGCGCCAGCAGCTTTCAAGGCAATGAGCAGTTCTTC
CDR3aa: CASSFQGNEQFF

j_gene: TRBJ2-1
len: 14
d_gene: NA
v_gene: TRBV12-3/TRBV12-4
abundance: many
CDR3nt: TGTGCCAGCAGTTTAGCGGGAGTCGGGAATGAGCAGTTCTTC
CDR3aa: CASSLAGVGNEQFF

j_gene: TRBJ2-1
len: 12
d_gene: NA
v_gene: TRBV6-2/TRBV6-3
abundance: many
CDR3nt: TGTGCCAGCAGTCCCACAGACAATGAGCAGTTCTTC
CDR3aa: CASSPTDNEQFF

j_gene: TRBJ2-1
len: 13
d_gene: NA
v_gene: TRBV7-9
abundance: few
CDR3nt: TGTGCCAGCAGCTTAAGTCAGGGGAATGAGCAGTTCTTC
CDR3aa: CASSLSQGNEQFF

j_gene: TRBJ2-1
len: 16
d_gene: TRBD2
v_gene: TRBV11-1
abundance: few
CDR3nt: TGTGCCAGCAGCTTAGAAGGCGGGAGTATAGTCTATGAGCAGTTCTTC
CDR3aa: CASSLEGGSIVYEQFF

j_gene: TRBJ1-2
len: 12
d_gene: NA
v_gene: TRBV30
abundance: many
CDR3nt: TGTGCCTGGAGTTTAGGGGACTATGGCTACACCTTC
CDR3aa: CAWSLGDYGYTF

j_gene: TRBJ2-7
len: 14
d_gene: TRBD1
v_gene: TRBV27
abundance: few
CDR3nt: TGTGCCAGCAGTCCCAAACAGGGGGCAGGGGAGCAGTACTTC
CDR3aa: CASSPKQGAGEQYF

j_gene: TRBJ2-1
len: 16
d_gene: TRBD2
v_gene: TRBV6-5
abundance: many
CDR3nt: TGTGCCAGCAGTTACTCCCTAGCGGGAGCAAAAAATGAGCAGTTCTTC
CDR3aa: CASSYSLAGAKNEQFF

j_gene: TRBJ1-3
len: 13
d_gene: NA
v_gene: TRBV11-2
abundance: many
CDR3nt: TGTGCCAGCAGCGACATCTCTGGAAACACCATATATTTT
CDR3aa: CASSDISGNTIYF

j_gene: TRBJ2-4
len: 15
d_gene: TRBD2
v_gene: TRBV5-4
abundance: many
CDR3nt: TGTGCCAGCACCCCTAGTTGGGGGGGTAAGGACATTCAGTACTTC
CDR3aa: CASTPSWGGKDIQYF

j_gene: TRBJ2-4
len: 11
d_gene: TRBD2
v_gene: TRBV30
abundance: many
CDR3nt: TGTGCCTGGATGGGGGGGTACATTCAGTACTTC
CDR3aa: CAWMGGYIQYF

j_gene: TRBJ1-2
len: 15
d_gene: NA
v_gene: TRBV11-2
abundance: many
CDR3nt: TGTGCCAGCAGCTTAGGGATCGACAGGAACTATGGCTACACCTTC
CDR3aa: CASSLGIDRNYGYTF

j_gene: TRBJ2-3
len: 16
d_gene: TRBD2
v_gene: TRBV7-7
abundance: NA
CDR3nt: TGTGCTAGCAGCTTAGCCCTTTCCGGGGGGGCAGATACGCAGTATTTT
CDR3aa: CASSLALSGGADTQYF

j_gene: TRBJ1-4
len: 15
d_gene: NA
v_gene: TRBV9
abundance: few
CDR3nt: TGTGCCAGCAGCGTAGGCGGCAGGGATAAGGAAAAACTGTTTTTT
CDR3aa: CASSVGGRDKEKLFF

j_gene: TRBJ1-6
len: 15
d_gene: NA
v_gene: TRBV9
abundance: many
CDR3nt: TGTGCCAGCAGCGTAGACGCAATACGCGGTTCACCCCTCCACTTT
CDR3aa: CASSVDAIRGSPLHF

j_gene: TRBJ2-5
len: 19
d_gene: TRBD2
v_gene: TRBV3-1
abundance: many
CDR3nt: TGTGCCAGCAGCCAAGGAGTCCAAGGACTAGCGAAAAACCAAGAGACCCAGTACTTC
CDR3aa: CASSQGVQGLAKNQETQYF

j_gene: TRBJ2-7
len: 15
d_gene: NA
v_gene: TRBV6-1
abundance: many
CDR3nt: TGTGCCAGCAGTGACTCAAGAGGAGGGTGGGGCGAGCAGTACTTC
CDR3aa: CASSDSRGGWGEQYF

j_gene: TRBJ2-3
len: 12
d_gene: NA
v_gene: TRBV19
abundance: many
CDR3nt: TGTGCCAGTAGACAAGCAGGAGATACGCAGTATTTT
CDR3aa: CASRQAGDTQYF

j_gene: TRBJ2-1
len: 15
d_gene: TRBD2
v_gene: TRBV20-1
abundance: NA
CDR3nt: TGCAGTGCTTCCCCGACTAGCGGGGCCGAGGATGAGCAGTTCTTC
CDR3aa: CSASPTSGAEDEQFF

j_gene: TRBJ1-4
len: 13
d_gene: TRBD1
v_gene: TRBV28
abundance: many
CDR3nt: TGTGCCAGCAGCCCGGGACAGGGAGGAAAACTGTTTTTT
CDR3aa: CASSPGQGGKLFF

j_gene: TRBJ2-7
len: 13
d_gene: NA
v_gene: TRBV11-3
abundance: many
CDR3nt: TGTGCCAGCAGCTGGACCCAGGATGGAGAGCAGTACTTC
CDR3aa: CASSWTQDGEQYF

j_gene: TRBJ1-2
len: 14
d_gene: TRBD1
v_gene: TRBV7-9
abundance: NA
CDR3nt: TGTGCCAGCAGCCTCAGGGGGACAGTCTATGGCTACACCTTC
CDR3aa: CASSLRGTVYGYTF

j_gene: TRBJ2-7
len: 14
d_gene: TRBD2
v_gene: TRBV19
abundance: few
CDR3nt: TGTGCCAGTAGTATAGGCGGGGGTTCCTACGAGCAGTACTTC
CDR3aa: CASSIGGGSYEQYF

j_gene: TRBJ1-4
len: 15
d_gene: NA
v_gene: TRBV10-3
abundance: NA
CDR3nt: TGTGCCATCAGTGGTCAGGGTCAGGCTAATGAAAAACCGTTTTTT
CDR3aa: CAISGQGQANEKPFF

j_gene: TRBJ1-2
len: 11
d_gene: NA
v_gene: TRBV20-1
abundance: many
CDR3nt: TGCAGTGCCCCGGCCCAGTTAGGCTACACCTTC
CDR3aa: CSAPAQLGYTF

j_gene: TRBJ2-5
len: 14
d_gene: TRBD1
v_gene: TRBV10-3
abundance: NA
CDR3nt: TGTGCCATCAGACCCCGGGACAGGCAAGAGACCCAGTACTTC
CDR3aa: CAIRPRDRQETQYF

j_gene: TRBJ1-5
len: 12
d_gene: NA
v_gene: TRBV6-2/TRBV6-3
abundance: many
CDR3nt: TGTGCCAGCAGTTACGGGCATCAGCCCCAGCATTTT
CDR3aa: CASSYGHQPQHF

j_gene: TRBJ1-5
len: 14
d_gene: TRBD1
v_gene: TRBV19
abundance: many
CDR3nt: TGTGCCAGTTCCGGGACAGGGGGCCATCAGCCCCAGCATTTT
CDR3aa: CASSGTGGHQPQHF

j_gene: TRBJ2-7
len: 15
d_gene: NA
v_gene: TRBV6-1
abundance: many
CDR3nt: TGTGCCAGCGTACGGGGGGCAGGGAGCTCCTACGAGCAGTACTTC
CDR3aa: CASVRGAGSSYEQYF

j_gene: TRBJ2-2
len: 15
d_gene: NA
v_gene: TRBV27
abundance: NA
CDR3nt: TGTGCCAGCAGTTTGGAGGCTAGCGTGACCGGGGAGCTGTTTTTT
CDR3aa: CASSLEASVTGELFF

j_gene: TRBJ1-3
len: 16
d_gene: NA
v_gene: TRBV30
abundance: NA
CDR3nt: TGTGCCTGGAGTGTAACCGGCCCAATCTCTGGAAACACCATATATTTT
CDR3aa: CAWSVTGPISGNTIYF

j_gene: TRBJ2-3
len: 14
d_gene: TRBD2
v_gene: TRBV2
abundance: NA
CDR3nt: TGTGCCAGGGAGACTAGCGGGTTCACAGATACGCAGTATTTT
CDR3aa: CARETSGFTDTQYF

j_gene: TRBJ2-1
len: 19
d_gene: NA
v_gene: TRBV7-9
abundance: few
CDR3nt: TGTGCCAGCAGCCTGATTATTGCTGAGAGGAGGCCCAAGTACAATGAGCAGTTCTTC
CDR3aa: CASSLIIAERRPKYNEQFF

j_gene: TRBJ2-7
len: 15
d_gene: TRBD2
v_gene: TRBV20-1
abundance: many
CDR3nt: TGCAGTGCTAGAGATAAGGCTAGCGGGAGCTACGAGCAGTACTTC
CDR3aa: CSARDKASGSYEQYF

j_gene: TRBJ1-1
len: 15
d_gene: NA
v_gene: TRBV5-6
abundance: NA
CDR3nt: TGTGCCAGCAGCTTGGCCGGGAGAATGAACACTGAAGCTTTCTTT
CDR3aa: CASSLAGRMNTEAFF